In its sample, the clone carrying this T cell receptor beta chain was seen a few times. V was trimmed by 3 bases and J by 8 bases, leaving 13 bases between them. The germline V gene has CDR1 MNHEY and CDR2 SVGAGI. The CDR3 totals 14 residues. Each CDR3 protein gets one entry after TCRdb re-called the 5' RACE reads with MiXCR. Of over 90,000 distinct CDR3 sequences in the sample, around 10% were seen once. This record belongs to a study of spatial heterogeneity in lung cancer. Indicated time point: sample taken at primary tumor resection. The authors sequenced whole RNA from tumor, nontumor lung or frozen PBMC without sorting.

The receptor was isolated from a male donor with early-stage non-small cell lung cancer. The sample in question was PBMCs, obtained at surgery. The chain carries TRBV6-5 and TRBJ2-2; D unclear. The chain's CDR3 is CASSYISKLGELFF. The CDR3, as DNA: TGTGCCAGCAGTTATATTTCTAAGTTGGGGGAGCTGTTTTTT.